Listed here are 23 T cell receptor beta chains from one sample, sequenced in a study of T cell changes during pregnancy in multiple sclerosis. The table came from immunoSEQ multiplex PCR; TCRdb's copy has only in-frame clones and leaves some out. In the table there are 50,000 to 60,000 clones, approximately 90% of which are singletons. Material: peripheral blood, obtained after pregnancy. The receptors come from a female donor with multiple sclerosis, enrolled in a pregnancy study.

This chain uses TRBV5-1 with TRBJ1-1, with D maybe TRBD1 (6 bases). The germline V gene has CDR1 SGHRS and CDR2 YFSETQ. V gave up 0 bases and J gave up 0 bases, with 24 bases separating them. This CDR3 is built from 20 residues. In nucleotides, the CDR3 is TGCGCCAGCAGCTTGGTTCGGAGACAGGATGAAATATTCTTGAACACTGAAGCTTTCTTT. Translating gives CASSLVRRQDEIFLNTEAFF.

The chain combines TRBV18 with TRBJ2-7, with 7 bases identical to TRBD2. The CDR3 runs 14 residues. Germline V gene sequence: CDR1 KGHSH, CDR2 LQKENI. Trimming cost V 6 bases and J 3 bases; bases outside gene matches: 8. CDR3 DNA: TGTGCCAGCTCCGGAGCGGGGACGGGCTACGAGCAGTACTTC. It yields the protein CASSGAGTGYEQYF.

DNA for the CDR3: TGTGCCAGCTCACCGGGCCCTAAACAGCCCCAGCATTTT. Its protein is CASSPGPKQPQHF. The chain couples TRBV18 to TRBJ1-5; D call uncertain. The CDR3 is made up of 13 amino acids. The germline V and J ends were trimmed by 3 bases and 7 bases, with 10 bases remaining between them. From germline, CDR1 is KGHSH and CDR2 LQKENI.

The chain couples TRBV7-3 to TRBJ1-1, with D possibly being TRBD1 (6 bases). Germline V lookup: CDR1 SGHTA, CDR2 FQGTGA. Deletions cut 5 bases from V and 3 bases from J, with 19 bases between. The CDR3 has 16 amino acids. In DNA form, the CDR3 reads TGTGCCAGCAGCCCTGGGGGGGCAGGCGGTCACACTGAAGCTTTCTTT. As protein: CASSPGGAGGHTEAFF.

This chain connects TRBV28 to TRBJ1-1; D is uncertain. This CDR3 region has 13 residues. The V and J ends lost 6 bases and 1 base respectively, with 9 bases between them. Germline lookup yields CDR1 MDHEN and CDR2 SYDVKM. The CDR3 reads CASSLAGNTEAFF. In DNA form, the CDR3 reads TGTGCCAGCAGCCTCGCAGGGAACACTGAAGCTTTCTTT.

The CDR3 nucleotides are TGCGCCAGCAGCCCTGGGACAGGTACTGGAAACACCATATATTTT. Amino acid sequence: CASSPGTGTGNTIYF. The rearrangement uses TRBV5-1 and TRBJ1-3, with TRBD1 matching over 8 bases. CDR1 is SGHRS, CDR2 YFSETQ, per germline. The ends lost 4 bases at V and 2 bases at J; junction bases unmatched: 5. The CDR3 consists of 15 residues. Looking up the rest from reference TRBV5-1 and TRBJ1-3 gives the full variable domain: KAGVTQTPRYLIKTRGQQVTLSCSPISGHRSVSWYQQTPGQGLQFLFEYFSETQRNKGNFPGRFSGRQFSNSRSEMNVSTLELGDSALYLCASSPGTGTGNTIYFGEGSWLTVV.

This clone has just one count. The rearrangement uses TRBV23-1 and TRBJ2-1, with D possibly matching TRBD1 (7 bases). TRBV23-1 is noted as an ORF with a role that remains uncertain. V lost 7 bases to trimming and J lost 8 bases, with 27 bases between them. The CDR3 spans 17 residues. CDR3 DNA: TGCGCCAGCACCCTCGCCCCCTTGGAGGGGGCGTACGATGAGCAGTTCTTC. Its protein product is CASTLAPLEGAYDEQFF.

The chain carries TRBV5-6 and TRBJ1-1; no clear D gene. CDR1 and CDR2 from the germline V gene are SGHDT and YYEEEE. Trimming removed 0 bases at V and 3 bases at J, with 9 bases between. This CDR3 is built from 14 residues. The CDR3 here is CASSLAGGDTEAFF. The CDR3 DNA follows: TGTGCCAGCAGCTTGGCAGGAGGAGACACTGAAGCTTTCTTT.

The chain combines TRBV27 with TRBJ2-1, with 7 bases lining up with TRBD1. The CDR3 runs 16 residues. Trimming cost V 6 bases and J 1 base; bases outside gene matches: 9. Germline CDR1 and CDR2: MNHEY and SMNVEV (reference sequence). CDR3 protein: CASRPTGTFSYNEQFF. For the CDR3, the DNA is TGTGCCAGCAGACCGACAGGGACATTTTCCTACAATGAGCAGTTCTTC.

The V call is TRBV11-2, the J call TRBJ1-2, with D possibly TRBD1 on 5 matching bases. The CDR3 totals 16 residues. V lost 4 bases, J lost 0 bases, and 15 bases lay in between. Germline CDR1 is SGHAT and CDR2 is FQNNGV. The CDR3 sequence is CASSSVRGPTNYGYTF. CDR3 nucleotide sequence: TGTGCCAGCAGCTCAGTAAGGGGTCCGACTAACTATGGCTACACCTTC.

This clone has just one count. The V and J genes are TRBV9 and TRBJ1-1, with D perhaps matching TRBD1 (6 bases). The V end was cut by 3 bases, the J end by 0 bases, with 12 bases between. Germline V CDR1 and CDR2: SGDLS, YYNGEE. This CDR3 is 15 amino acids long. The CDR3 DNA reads TGTGCCAGCAGCGACACCACAGGGCTGAACACTGAAGCTTTCTTT. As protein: CASSDTTGLNTEAFF.

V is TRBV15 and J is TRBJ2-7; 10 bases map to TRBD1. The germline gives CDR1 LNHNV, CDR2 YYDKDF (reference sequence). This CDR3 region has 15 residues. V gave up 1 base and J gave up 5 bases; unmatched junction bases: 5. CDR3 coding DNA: TGTGCCACCAGCAGAGGACAGGGGGCTGATGACGAGCAGTACTTC. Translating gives CATSRGQGADDEQYF.

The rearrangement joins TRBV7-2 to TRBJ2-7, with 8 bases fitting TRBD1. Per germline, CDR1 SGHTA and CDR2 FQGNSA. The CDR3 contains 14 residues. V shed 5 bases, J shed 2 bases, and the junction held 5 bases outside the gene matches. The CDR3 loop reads CASSPRTGTYEQYF. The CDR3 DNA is TGTGCCAGCAGCCCTCGGACAGGGACCTACGAGCAGTACTTC.

The CDR3 nucleotides are TGTGCCAGCAAGGGGGAAGGGTTGAGAAACACTGAAGCTTTCTTT. Protein sequence: CASKGEGLRNTEAFF. The chain carries TRBV2 and TRBJ1-1, with a tentative D call TRBD1 (6 bases). Trimming took 7 bases from V and 2 from J, leaving 17 bases between them. This CDR3 is built from 15 residues. Germline V CDR1 and CDR2: SNHLY, FYNNEI.

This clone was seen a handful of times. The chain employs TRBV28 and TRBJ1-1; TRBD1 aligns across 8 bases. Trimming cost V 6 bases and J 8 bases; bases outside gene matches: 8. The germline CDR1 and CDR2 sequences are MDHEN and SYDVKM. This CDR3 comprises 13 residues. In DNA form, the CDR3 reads TGTGCCAGCAGAGACTACGGGGACAGGGAAGCTTTCTTT. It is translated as CASRDYGDREAFF.

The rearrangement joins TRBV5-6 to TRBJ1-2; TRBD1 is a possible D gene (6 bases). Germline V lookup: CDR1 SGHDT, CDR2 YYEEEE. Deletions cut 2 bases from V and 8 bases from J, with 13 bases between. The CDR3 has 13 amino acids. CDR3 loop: CASSLQGPGGYTF. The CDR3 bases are TGTGCCAGCAGCTTACAGGGCCCAGGAGGCTACACCTTC. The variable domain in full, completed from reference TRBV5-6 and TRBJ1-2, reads DAGVTQSPTHLIKTRGQQVTLRCSPKSGHDTVSWYQQALGQGPQFIFQYYEEEERQRGNFPDRFSGHQFPNYSSELNVNALLLGDSALYLCASSLQGPGGYTFGSGTRLTVV.

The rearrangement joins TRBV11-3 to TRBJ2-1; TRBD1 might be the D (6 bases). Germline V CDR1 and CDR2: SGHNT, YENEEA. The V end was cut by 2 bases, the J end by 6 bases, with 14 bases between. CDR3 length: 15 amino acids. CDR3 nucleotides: TGTGCCAGCAGCTTAAGGGTAGGGGGAACCAATGAGCAGTTCTTC. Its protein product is CASSLRVGGTNEQFF. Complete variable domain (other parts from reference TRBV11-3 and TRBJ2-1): EAGVVQSPRYKIIEKKQPVAFWCNPISGHNTLYWYLQNLGQGPELLIRYENEEAVDDSQLPKDRFSAERLKGVDSTLKIQPAELGDSAVYLCASSLRVGGTNEQFFGPGTRLTVL.

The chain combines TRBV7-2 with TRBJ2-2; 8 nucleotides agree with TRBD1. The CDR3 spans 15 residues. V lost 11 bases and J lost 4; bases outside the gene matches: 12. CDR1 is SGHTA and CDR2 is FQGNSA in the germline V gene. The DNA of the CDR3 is TGTGCCGACGGGGCCGGGACAGGAGGCACCGGGGAGCTGTTTTTT. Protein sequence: CADGAGTGGTGELFF. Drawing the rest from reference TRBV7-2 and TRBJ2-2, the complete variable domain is GAGVSQSPSNKVTEKGKDVELRCDPISGHTALYWYRQSLGQGLEFLIYFQGNSAPDKSGLPSDRFSAERTGGSVSTLTIQRTQQEDSAVYLCADGAGTGGTGELFFGEGSRLTVL.

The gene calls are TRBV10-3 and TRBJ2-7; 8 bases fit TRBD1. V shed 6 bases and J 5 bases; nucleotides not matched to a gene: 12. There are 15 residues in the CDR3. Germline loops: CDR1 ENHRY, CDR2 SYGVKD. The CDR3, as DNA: TGTGCCATCAGCAATCGACAGGGGCCGGAAGACGAGCAGTACTTC. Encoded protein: CAISNRQGPEDEQYF.

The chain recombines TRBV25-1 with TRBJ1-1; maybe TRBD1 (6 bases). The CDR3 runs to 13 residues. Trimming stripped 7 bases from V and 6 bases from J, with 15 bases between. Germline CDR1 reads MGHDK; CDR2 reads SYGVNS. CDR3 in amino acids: CASMRGTAAEAFF. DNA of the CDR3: TGTGCCAGCATGAGGGGGACCGCCGCTGAAGCTTTCTTT.

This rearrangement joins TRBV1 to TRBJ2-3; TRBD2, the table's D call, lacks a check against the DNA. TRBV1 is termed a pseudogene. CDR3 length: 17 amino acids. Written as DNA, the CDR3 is TGCACCAGCAGCCAAGTGTGGCTAGCGGGCTTCACAGATACGCAGTATTTT. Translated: CTSSQVWLAGFTDTQYF.

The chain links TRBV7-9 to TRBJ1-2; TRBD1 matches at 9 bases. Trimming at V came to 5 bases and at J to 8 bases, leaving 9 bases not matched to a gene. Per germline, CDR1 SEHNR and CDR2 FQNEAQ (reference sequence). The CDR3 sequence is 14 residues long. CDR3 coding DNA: TGTGCCAGCAGCCCCCCCCCGGGACAGGGCGGCTACACCTTC. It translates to CASSPPPGQGGYTF.

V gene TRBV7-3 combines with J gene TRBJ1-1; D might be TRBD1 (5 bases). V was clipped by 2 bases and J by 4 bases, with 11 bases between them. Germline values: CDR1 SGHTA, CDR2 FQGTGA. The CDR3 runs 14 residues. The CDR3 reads CASSLGGDGTEAFF. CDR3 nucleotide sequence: TGTGCCAGCAGCTTAGGGGGGGACGGCACTGAAGCTTTCTTT.